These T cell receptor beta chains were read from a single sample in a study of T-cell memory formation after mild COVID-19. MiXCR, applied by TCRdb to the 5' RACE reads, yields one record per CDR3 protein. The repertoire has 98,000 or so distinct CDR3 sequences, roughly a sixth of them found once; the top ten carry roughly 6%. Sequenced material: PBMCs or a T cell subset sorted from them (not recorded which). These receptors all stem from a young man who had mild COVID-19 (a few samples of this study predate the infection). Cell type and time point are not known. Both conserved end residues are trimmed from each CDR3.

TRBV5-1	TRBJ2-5	ASSSTGYQETQY
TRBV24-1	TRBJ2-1	ATSGPTGLGNEQF
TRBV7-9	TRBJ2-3	ASSQGSFTDTQY
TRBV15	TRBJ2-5	ATSRVRAQETQY
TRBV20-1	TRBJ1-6	SAGREGPSSYNSPLH
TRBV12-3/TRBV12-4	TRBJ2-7	ASSHSGGAGEQY
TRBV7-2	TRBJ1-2	ASSLGRAATYGYT
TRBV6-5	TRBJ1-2	ASSSTGDRGYT
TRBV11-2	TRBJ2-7	ASSLWLTGGLSYEQY
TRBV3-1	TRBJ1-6	ASSQDNRGGNSPLH
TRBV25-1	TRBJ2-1	ASSDSKRGNYNEQF
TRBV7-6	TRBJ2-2	ASSLGVGSGELF
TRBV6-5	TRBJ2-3	ASTPRGDPTDTQY
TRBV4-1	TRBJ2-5	ASSPPQGLASETQY
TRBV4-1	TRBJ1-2	ASSQVGQDYGYT
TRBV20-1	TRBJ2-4	SAQTSGGMGNIQY
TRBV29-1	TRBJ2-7	SVERDSDYYEQY
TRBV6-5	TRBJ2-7	ASSPRAGIGYEQY
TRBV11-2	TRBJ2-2	ASSLGTGRNTGELF
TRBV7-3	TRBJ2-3	ASSRAGLPDTQY
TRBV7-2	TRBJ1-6	ASSYRVTESNSPLH
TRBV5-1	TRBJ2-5	ASSTTGEETQY
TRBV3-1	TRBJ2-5	ASSHWLDQETQY
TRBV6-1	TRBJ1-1	ASSDFDTEAF
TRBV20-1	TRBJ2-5	SAREVAGGQWETQY
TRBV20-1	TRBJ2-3	SASDAPDTQY
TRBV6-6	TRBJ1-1	ASSYSSSGGSNTEAF
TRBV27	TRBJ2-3	ASRISGASTDTQY
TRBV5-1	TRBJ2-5	ASSPGTSQETQY
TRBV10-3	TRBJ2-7	AISPGSAIYEQY
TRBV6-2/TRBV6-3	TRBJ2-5	ASSGAGTQETQY
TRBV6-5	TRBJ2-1	ASRVLAGRDEQF
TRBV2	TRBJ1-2	ASKGQGAVKGYT
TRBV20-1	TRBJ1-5	SARAPYSNQPQH
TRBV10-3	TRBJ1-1	AISESGEAF
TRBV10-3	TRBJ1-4	AISSSGTGGEKLF
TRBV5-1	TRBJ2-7	ASSGGGQGSYEQY
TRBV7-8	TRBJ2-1	ASSSNRAGEQF
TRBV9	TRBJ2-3	ASSVSPSPSGGMADTQY
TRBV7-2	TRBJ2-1	ASSLAGRGDYNEQF
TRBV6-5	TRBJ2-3	ASSVAGVSTDTQY
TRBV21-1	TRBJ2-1	ASSKGLDRVDEQF
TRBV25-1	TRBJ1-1	ASSLLMNTEAF
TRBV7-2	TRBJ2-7	ASSLEYNTYEQY
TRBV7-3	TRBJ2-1	ASSLVGGDYNEQF
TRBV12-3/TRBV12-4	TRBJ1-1	ASSTESRAF
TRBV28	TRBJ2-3	ASSGGLAGGTDTQY
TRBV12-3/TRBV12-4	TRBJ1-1	ASRRSGSTEAF
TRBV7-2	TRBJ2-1	ASSSATTPVF
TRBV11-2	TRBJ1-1	ASSSGENTEAF
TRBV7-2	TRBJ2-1	ASSSGLAGGKEQF
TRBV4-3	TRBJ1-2	ASRRDRGSYGYT
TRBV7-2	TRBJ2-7	ASSSRDRTFYEQY
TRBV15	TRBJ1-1	ATSRDGSYKNTEAF
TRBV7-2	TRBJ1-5	ASSVGYSNQPQH
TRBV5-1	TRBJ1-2	ASSGQGIYGYT
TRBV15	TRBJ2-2	ATSRNRGSGELF
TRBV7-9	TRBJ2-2	ASSLLSVTGELF
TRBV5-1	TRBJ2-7	ASSPLDRGIYEQY
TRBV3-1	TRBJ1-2	ASSQDVGADYT